The 5 T cell receptor beta chains presented below share a single source sample, sequenced in a study of blood T cells in healthy people across ages. Together with a sample-barcoded 5' primer, a J-beta primer mix was included in a second PCR lasting about 6 to 11 cycles. In TCRdb, the 5' RACE reads were re-called with MiXCR into one record per CDR3 protein. The table has 600,000 to 650,000 distinct CDR3 sequences, about 54% seen once. The sample taken for sequencing was blood. The receptors here all came from a man aged 60 to 75 in good health.

The gene calls are TRBV29-1 and TRBJ2-1; D unresolved. The CDR3 is 12 amino acids. The ends were cut back, 3 bases at V and 7 bases at J, with 10 bases in the middle. CDR1 SQVTM and CDR2 ANQGSEA come from the germline V gene. CDR3 amino acids: CSVEGFLNEQFF. The CDR3 nucleotides are TGCAGCGTTGAGGGGTTCTTGAATGAGCAGTTCTTC.

This clonotype was counted only a few times. V usage is TRBV12-3 or TRBV12-4 and J usage is TRBJ2-1, with 11 positions matching TRBD2. The CDR3 totals 17 residues. V trimming: 5 bases; J trimming: 5 bases; junction bases outside the gene matches: 11. DNA of the CDR3: TGTGCCAGCAGTCCCCGACTAGCGGGGCAATTCAACAATGAGCAGTTCTTC. It translates to CASSPRLAGQFNNEQFF.

This chain connects TRBV6-1 to TRBJ1-2, with TRBD1 identical over 8 bases. V lost 6 bases and J lost 4; bases outside the gene matches: 7. The CDR3 spans 14 residues. Germline values: CDR1 MNHNS, CDR2 SASEGT. CDR3 in DNA: TGTGCCAGCAGGCTGACAGGGGACGGCTATGGCTACACCTTC. As protein: CASRLTGDGYGYTF.

The chain combines TRBV2 with TRBJ1-4; no reliable D call. Trimming left V 6 bases short and J 5 bases short, with 10 bases between. CDR1 is SNHLY and CDR2 is FYNNEI in the germline V gene. CDR3 length equals 13 residues. In DNA, the CDR3 is TGTGCCAGCAGACGGGGAAGGAATGAAAAACTGTTTTTT. Translation gives CASRRGRNEKLFF.

This clonotype was recorded only once. The CDR3 DNA sequence: TGCAGTGCTAGCCCGAGGTCCAGGAATGAGCAGTTCTTC. It codes for CSASPRSRNEQFF. V and J are TRBV20-1 and TRBJ2-1; D remains ambiguous. Trimming took off 3 bases at V and 7 bases at J, with 13 bases between the two ends. This CDR3 has 13 amino acids. Germline V gene sequence: CDR1 DFQATT, CDR2 SNEGSKA (reference sequence).